This T cell receptor beta chain was retrieved from a study of T-cell reconstitution after alpha-beta-depleted transplantation in children. A library of TCRbeta sequences, prepared with unique molecular identifiers, was generated. TCRdb re-derived calls from the PCR reads in MiXCR, one entry per CDR3 protein. The sample lists 230,000 or so distinct CDR3 sequences, over 9.5% occurring once. Unmatched junction bases numbered 4, after V lost 2 bases and J lost 3 bases. CDR1 and CDR2 (germline): MNHNS, SASEGT. The CDR3 consists of 15 residues. J is TRBJ2-1 and V is TRBV6-1; 7 bases line up with TRBD2. This material consisted of PBMCs from the stem cell graft donor, taken from the stem cell graft. This TCR was recovered from a human donor who donated a stem cell graft to a child with SCID. CDR3 sequence (DNA): TGTGCCAGCAGTGAATCGTGGGGGGGCTACAATGAGCAGTTCTTC. Residues: CASSESWGGYNEQFF.